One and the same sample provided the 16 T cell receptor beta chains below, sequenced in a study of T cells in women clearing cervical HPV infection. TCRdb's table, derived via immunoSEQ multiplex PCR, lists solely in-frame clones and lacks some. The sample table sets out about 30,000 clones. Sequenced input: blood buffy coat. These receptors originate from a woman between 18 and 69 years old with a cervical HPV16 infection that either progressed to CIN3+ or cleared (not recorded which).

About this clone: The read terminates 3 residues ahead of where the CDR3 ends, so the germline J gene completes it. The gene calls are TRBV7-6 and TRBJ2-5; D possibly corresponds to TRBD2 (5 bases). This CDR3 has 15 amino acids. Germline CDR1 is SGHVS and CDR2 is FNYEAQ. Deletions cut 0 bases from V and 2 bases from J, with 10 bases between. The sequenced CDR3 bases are TGTGCCAGCAGCTTAGCGCATAGCGTTCAAGAGACC. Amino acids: CASSLAHSVQET. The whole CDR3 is CASSLAHSVQETQYF.

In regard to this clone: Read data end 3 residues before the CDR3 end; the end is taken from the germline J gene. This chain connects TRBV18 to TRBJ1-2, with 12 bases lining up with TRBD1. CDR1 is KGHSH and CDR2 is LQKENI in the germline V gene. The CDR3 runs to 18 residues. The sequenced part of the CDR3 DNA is TGTGCCAGCTCACCCCTCCCGGGACAGGGGGCGCAAACGGAGGGC. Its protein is CASSPLPGQGAQTEG. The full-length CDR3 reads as CASSPLPGQGAQTEGYTF.

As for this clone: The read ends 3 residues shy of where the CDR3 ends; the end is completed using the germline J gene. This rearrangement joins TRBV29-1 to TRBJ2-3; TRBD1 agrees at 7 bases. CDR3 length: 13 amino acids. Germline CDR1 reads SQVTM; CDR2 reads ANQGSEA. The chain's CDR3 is CSVRQGRVETQYF. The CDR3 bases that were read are TGCAGCGTGAGACAGGGTCGGGTGGAGACG.

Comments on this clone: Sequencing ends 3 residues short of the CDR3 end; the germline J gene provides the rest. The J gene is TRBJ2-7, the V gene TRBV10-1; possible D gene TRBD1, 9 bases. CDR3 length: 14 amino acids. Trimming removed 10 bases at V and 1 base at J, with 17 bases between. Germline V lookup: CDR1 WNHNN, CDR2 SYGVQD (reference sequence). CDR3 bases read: TGCGCCACCGGGAGGGGACAGGGATCCTACGAG. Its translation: CATGRGQGSYE. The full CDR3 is CATGRGQGSYEQYF.

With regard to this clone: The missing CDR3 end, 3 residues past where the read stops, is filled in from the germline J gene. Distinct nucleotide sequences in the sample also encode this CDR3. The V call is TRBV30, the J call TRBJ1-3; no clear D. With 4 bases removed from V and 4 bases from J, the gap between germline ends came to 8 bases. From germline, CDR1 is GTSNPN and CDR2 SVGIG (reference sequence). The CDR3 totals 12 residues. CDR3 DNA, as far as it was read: TGTGCCTGGAAGGGTAGAGGAAACACC. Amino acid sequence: CAWKGRGNT. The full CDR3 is CAWKGRGNTIYF.

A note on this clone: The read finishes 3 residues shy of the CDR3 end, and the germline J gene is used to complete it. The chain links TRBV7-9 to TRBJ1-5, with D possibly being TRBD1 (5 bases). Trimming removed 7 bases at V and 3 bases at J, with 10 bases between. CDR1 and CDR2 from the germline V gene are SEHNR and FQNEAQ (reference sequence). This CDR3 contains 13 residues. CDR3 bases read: TGTGCCAGCAATCGGGGGAACAATCAGCCC. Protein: CASNRGNNQP. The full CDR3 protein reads CASNRGNNQPQHF.

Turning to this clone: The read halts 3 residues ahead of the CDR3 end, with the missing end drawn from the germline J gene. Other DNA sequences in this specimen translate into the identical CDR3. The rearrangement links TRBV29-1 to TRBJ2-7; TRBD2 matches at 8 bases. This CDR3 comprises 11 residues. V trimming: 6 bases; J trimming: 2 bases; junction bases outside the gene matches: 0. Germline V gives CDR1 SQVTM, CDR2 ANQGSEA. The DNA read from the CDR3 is TGCAGCGTGGGACTAGCCTACGAG. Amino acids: CSVGLAYE. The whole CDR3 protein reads CSVGLAYEQYF.

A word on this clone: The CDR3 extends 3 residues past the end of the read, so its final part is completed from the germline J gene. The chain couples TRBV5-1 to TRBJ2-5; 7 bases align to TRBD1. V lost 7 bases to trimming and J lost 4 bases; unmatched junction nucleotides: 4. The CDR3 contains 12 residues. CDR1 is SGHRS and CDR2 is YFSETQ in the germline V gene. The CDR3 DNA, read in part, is TGCGCCAGCCGGGACAGTCGAGAGACC. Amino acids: CASRDSRET. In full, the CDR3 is CASRDSRETQYF.

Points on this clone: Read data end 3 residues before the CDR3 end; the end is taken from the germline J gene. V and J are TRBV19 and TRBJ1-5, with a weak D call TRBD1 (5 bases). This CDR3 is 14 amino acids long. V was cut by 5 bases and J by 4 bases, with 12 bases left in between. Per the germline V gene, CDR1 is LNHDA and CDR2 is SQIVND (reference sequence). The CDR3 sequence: CASSPGLRNQPQHF. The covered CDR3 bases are TGTGCCAGTAGTCCGGGACTGCGAAATCAGCCC.

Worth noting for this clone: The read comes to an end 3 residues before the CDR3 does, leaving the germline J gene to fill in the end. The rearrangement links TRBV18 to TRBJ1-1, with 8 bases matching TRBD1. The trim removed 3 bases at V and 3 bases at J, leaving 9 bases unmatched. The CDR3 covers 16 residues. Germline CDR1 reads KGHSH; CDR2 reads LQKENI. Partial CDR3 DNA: TGTGCCAGCTCACCGCGACAGGGGATCGGGGACACTGAA. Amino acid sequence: CASSPRQGIGDTE. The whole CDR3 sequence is CASSPRQGIGDTEAFF.

CDR3 amino acids: CASHRDRGQDEQFF. The CDR3 DNA, read in part, is TGCGCCAGCCACCGGGACAGGGGACAAGATGAG. The chain has TRBV5-1 and TRBJ2-1; 10 bases map to TRBD1. The read terminates 3 residues ahead of where the CDR3 ends, so the germline J gene completes it. Germline loops: CDR1 SGHRS, CDR2 YFSETQ. CDR3 length: 14 amino acids. With 7 bases clipped from V and 8 bases from J, the junction kept 9 bases outside the gene matches.

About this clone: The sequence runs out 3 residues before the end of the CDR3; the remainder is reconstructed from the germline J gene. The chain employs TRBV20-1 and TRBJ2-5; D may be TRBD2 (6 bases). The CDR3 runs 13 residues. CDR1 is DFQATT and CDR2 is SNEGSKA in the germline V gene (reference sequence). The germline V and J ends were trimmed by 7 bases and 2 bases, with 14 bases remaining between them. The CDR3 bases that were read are TGCAGTGTGGTGGCGGGGATACAAGAGACC. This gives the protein CSVVAGIQET. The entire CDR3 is CSVVAGIQETQYF.

The CDR3 bases that were read are TGCAGTGCTTTCGACTCGACCCGGAACACCGGGGAG. Its protein product is CSAFDSTRNTGE. The CDR3 in its entirety is CSAFDSTRNTGELFF. V is TRBV20-1 and J is TRBJ2-2; D not resolved. The CDR3 end falls 3 residues outside the read, so it is completed with the germline J gene. Germline values: CDR1 DFQATT, CDR2 SNEGSKA (reference sequence). With 5 bases removed from V and 1 base from J, the gap between germline ends came to 14 bases. This CDR3 comprises 15 residues.

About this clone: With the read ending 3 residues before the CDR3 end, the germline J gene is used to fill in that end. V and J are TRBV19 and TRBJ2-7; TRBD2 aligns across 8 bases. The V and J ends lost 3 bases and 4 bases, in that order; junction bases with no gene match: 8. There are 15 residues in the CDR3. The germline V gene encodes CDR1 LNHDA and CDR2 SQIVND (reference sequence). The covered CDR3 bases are TGTGCCAGTAGTATGGTAGCGGGGAACTCTTACGAG. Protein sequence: CASSMVAGNSYE. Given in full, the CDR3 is CASSMVAGNSYEQYF.

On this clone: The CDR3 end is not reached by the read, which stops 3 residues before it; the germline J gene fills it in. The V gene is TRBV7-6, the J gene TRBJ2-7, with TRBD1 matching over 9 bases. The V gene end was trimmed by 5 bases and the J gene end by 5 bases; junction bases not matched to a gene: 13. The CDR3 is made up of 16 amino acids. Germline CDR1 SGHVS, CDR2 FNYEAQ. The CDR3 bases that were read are TGTGCCAGCAGCCCCAAAGGACAGGGGACTCCCCACGAG. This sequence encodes CASSPKGQGTPHE. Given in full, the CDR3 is CASSPKGQGTPHEQYF.

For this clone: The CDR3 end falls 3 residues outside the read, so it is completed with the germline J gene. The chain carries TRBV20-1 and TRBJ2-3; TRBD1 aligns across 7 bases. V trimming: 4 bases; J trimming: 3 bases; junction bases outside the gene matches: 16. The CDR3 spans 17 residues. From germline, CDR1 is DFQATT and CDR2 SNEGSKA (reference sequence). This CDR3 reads CSANPLLTGERTDTQYF. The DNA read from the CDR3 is TGCAGTGCTAACCCACTTCTAACAGGGGAGAGGACAGATACG.